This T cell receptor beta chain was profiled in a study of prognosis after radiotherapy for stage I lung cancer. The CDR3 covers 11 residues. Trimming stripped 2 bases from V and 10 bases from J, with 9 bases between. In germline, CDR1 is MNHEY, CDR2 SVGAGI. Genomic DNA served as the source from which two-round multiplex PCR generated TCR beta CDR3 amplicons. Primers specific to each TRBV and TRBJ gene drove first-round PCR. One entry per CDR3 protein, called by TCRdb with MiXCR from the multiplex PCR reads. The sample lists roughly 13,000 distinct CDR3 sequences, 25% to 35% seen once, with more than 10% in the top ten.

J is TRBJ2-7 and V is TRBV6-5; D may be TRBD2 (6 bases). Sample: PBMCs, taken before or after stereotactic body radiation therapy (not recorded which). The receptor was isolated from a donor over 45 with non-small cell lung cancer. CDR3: CASSYRGTQYF. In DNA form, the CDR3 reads TGTGCCAGCAGTTACCGGGGGACTCAGTACTTC.